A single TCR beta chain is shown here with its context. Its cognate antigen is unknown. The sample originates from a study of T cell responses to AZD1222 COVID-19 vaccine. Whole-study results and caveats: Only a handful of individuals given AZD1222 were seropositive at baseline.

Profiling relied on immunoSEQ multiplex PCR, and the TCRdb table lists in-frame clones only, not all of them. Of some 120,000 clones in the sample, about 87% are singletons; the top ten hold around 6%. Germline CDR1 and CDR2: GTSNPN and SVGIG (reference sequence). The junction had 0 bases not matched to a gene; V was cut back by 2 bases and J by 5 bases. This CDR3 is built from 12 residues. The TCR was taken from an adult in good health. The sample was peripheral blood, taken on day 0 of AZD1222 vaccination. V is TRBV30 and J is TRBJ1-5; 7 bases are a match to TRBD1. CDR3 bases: TGTGCCTGGAGTCAGGGGGATCAGCCCCAGCATTTT. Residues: CAWSQGDQPQHF.